This is a list of T cell receptor beta chains from one sample in a study of T-cell reconstitution after alpha-beta-depleted transplantation in children. A single record per CDR3 protein comes from TCRdb applying MiXCR to the PCR reads. The sample has more than 150,000 distinct CDR3 sequences, about 14% seen once. Material: PBMCs from the stem cell graft donor, obtained from the stem cell graft. The receptors derive from a human donor who donated a stem cell graft to a child with acute lymphoblastic leukemia. Both conserved end residues are part of each CDR3. D genes are given only for firm matches. The size of a clone is reported for some rows only, either as once, few or many, or as a class for expanded clones.

V gene,clone size,D gene,J gene,CDR3 protein,CDR3 DNA
TRBV6-5,many,TRBD2,TRBJ2-1,CATNPGTSGLSYNEQFF,TGTGCCACCAATCCCGGGACTAGCGGACTCTCCTACAATGAGCAGTTCTTC
TRBV12-3/TRBV12-4,few,NA,TRBJ2-3,CASSTSPGLRSDTQYF,TGTGCCAGCAGTACAAGCCCAGGCCTACGTTCAGATACGCAGTATTTT
TRBV29-1,many,NA,TRBJ2-1,CSVEVGFNEQFF,TGCAGCGTTGAAGTGGGTTTCAATGAGCAGTTCTTC
TRBV30,many,TRBD1,TRBJ2-1,CAWRATGGQYNEQFF,TGTGCCTGGAGGGCCACAGGGGGCCAGTACAATGAGCAGTTCTTC
TRBV11-3,many,TRBD2,TRBJ2-1,CASSFRTSGPFSYNEQFF,TGTGCCAGCAGCTTTAGGACTAGCGGACCTTTTTCCTACAATGAGCAGTTCTTC
TRBV5-1,many,TRBD2,TRBJ2-7,CASSLLAGVEREQYF,TGCGCCAGCAGCTTGCTAGCGGGAGTGGAGCGGGAGCAGTACTTC
TRBV6-1,NA,TRBD2,TRBJ2-3,CASRREGTDTQYF,TGTGCCAGCAGGCGGGAGGGCACAGATACGCAGTATTTT
TRBV5-1,many,NA,TRBJ1-5,CASRGDSNQPQHF,TGCGCCAGCAGGGGAGATAGCAATCAGCCCCAGCATTTT
TRBV4-1,NA,TRBD1,TRBJ1-1,CASSQNRQGARGTEAFF,TGCGCCAGCAGCCAGAATAGGCAGGGGGCTAGGGGCACTGAAGCTTTCTTT
TRBV12-3/TRBV12-4,many,NA,TRBJ2-5,CASSFYNSGKETQYF,TGTGCCAGCAGTTTTTACAATTCAGGGAAAGAGACCCAGTACTTC
TRBV30,few,NA,TRBJ2-7,CAWSVAGPYEQYF,TGTGCCTGGAGTGTCGCGGGTCCCTACGAGCAGTACTTC
TRBV20-1,many,TRBD2,TRBJ2-7,CSAVRLAGVDEQYF,TGCAGTGCTGTTCGACTAGCGGGAGTTGATGAGCAGTACTTC
TRBV20-1,NA,TRBD2,TRBJ2-5,CSARAPHSGRKLETQYF,TGCAGTGCTAGAGCCCCCCACAGCGGGAGAAAATTAGAGACCCAGTACTTC
TRBV5-1,many,TRBD2,TRBJ2-5,CASRNSPRGTFETQYF,TGCGCCAGCAGAAACTCCCCGCGGGGGACTTTTGAGACCCAGTACTTC
TRBV2,few,TRBD1,TRBJ1-3,CASRGNRGYGNTIYF,TGTGCCAGCAGAGGAAACAGGGGGTACGGAAACACCATATATTTT
TRBV15,many,NA,TRBJ2-2,CATSRDVILDTGELFF,TGTGCCACCAGCAGAGACGTAATCCTGGACACCGGGGAGCTGTTTTTT
TRBV27,many,NA,TRBJ1-1,CASSDRVTEAFF,TGTGCCAGCAGTGACCGGGTCACTGAAGCTTTCTTT
TRBV20-1,few,NA,TRBJ1-1,CSALKQGRGTEAFF,TGCAGTGCTTTAAAGCAGGGGAGGGGCACTGAAGCTTTCTTT
TRBV5-5,many,NA,TRBJ2-3,CASSFPFETSTDTQYF,TGTGCCAGCAGCTTCCCATTCGAAACGAGCACAGATACGCAGTATTTT
TRBV5-1,many,NA,TRBJ1-1,CASSFSLGGGNTEAFF,TGCGCCAGCAGCTTCTCTCTTGGGGGGGGGAACACTGAAGCTTTCTTT
TRBV12-3/TRBV12-4,few,TRBD1,TRBJ1-6,CASSSGTGASPLHF,TGTGCCAGCAGTTCCGGGACAGGGGCTTCACCCCTCCACTTT
TRBV2,NA,NA,TRBJ2-7,CASSEGPTSEQYF,TGTGCCAGCAGTGAAGGTCCCACATCCGAGCAGTACTTC
TRBV12-3/TRBV12-4,NA,NA,TRBJ2-1,CASSHDYTSSYNEQFF,TGTGCCAGCAGCCACGACTATACTAGCTCCTACAATGAGCAGTTCTTC
TRBV5-1,many,TRBD1,TRBJ1-1,CASTLTGMNTEAFF,TGCGCCAGCACCCTGACAGGGATGAACACTGAAGCTTTCTTT
TRBV5-1,many,NA,TRBJ2-5,CASSLTSSGETQYF,TGCGCCAGCAGCTTGACTAGCTCGGGAGAGACCCAGTACTTC
TRBV12-3/TRBV12-4,many,NA,TRBJ2-1,CASSPDRPVDEQFF,TGTGCCAGCAGTCCCGACCGGCCGGTCGATGAGCAGTTCTTC
TRBV11-1,many,TRBD2,TRBJ2-5,CASSSWTSGKGETQYF,TGTGCCAGCAGCTCGTGGACTAGCGGGAAGGGGGAGACCCAGTACTTC
TRBV7-8,few,NA,TRBJ2-1,CASSSSTRFPNEQFF,TGTGCCAGCAGCTCTTCGACTAGATTCCCAAATGAGCAGTTCTTC
TRBV20-1,many,TRBD2,TRBJ2-5,CSAPGGEGGSQETQYF,TGCAGTGCTCCCGGTGGGGAGGGAGGGAGCCAAGAGACCCAGTACTTC
TRBV5-1,many,NA,TRBJ2-5,CASSPNELQETQYF,TGCGCCAGCAGCCCAAATGAACTCCAAGAGACCCAGTACTTC
TRBV20-1,many,NA,TRBJ1-5,CSARGHFNQPQHF,TGCAGTGCTAGAGGACACTTCAATCAGCCCCAGCATTTT
TRBV18,many,NA,TRBJ2-1,CASSTGQLEQFF,TGTGCCAGCTCAACCGGTCAACTCGAGCAGTTCTTC
TRBV20-1,many,NA,TRBJ2-2,CSARSSGGAGGELFF,TGCAGTGCTAGATCATCCGGGGGAGCTGGCGGGGAGCTGTTTTTT
TRBV19,NA,NA,TRBJ1-3,CASSPGTGKVNTIYF,TGTGCCAGTAGTCCCGGGACTGGCAAAGTGAACACCATATATTTT
TRBV7-8,many,NA,TRBJ1-1,CASSPVRGAVFTEAFF,TGTGCCAGCAGCCCTGTCAGGGGCGCGGTTTTCACTGAAGCTTTCTTT
TRBV5-1,few,TRBD2,TRBJ2-1,CASSTLAGRLYNEQFF,TGCGCCAGCAGCACACTAGCGGGACGTCTCTACAATGAGCAGTTCTTC
TRBV5-1,many,NA,TRBJ2-3,CASSLGDPDTQYF,TGCGCCAGCAGCTTGGGGGATCCAGATACGCAGTATTTT
TRBV7-9,many,NA,TRBJ1-1,CASSLGPTEAFF,TGTGCCAGCAGCTTAGGGCCTACTGAAGCTTTCTTT
TRBV6-1,NA,NA,TRBJ2-3,CASSEALRVFDTQYF,TGTGCCAGCAGTGAAGCACTCAGAGTCTTTGATACGCAGTATTTT
TRBV6-6,NA,NA,TRBJ1-1,CASSYSQIEAFF,TGTGCCAGCAGTTACTCGCAGATTGAAGCTTTCTTT
TRBV27,few,NA,TRBJ1-5,CASGQRNQPQHF,TGTGCCAGCGGACAGAGGAATCAGCCCCAGCATTTT
TRBV5-1,many,NA,TRBJ2-7,CASSSGATYEQYF,TGCGCCAGCAGCTCTGGGGCCACCTACGAGCAGTACTTC
TRBV20-1,NA,NA,TRBJ2-1,CSAPINLNEQFF,TGCAGTGCTCCGATAAATCTCAATGAGCAGTTCTTC
TRBV15,many,NA,TRBJ2-7,CATSSSSNAEQYF,TGTGCCACCAGCAGTTCCTCGAACGCCGAGCAGTACTTC
TRBV7-8,NA,NA,TRBJ2-5,CASSRPAYQETQYF,TGTGCCAGCAGCCGGCCGGCGTACCAAGAGACCCAGTACTTC
TRBV5-1,NA,NA,TRBJ2-4,CASSRDTQNSQYF,TGCGCCAGCAGCAGGGACACCCAAAACAGTCAGTACTTC
TRBV2,many,TRBD1,TRBJ1-1,CASSRQGKMNTEAFF,TGTGCCAGCAGTCGACAGGGGAAGATGAACACTGAAGCTTTCTTT
TRBV6-1,NA,TRBD1,TRBJ2-7,CASTRDRALVEQYF,TGTGCCAGCACCCGGGACAGGGCGTTAGTGGAGCAGTACTTC
TRBV7-9,few,NA,TRBJ1-1,CASSFVRGFDNEAFF,TGTGCCAGCTCCTTTGTCAGGGGTTTTGACAATGAAGCTTTCTTT
TRBV20-1,many,NA,TRBJ2-1,CSARRGIEDEQFF,TGCAGTGCTAGAAGGGGAATCGAGGATGAGCAGTTCTTC
TRBV10-2,many,TRBD2,TRBJ2-7,CASLGLAGVPRSSYEQYF,TGCGCCAGCCTGGGACTAGCGGGAGTTCCCCGCAGCTCCTACGAGCAGTACTTC
TRBV7-6,NA,TRBD1,TRBJ2-2,CASSPVTGANTGELFF,TGTGCCAGCAGCCCGGTAACAGGGGCGAACACCGGGGAGCTGTTTTTT
TRBV12-3/TRBV12-4,few,NA,TRBJ2-7,CASRGDSSIYEQYF,TGTGCCAGCCGGGGAGACTCCTCTATCTACGAGCAGTACTTC
TRBV7-9,NA,TRBD1,TRBJ1-2,CASSLDSGQNYGYTF,TGTGCCAGCAGCTTAGATTCGGGACAGAACTATGGCTACACCTTC
TRBV5-1,NA,NA,TRBJ2-7,CASSLGGAAPGPPRYEQYF,TGCGCCAGCAGCTTAGGTGGGGCAGCCCCTGGACCCCCCCGGTACGAGCAGTACTTC